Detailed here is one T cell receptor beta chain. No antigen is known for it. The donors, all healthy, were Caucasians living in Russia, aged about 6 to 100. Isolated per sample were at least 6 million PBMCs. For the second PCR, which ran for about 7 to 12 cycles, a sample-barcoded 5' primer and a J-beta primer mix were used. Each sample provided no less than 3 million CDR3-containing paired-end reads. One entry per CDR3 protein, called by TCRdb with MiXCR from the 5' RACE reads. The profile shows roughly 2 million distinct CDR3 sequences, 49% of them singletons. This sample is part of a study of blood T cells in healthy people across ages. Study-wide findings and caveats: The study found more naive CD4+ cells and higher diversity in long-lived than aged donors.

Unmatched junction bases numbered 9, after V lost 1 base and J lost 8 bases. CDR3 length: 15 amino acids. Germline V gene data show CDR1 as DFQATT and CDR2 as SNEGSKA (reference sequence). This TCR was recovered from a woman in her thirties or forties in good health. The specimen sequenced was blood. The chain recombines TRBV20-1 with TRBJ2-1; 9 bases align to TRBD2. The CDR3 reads CSARGGSGGLYEQFF. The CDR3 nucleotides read TGCAGTGCTAGAGGTGGCAGCGGGGGGTTATATGAGCAGTTCTTC.